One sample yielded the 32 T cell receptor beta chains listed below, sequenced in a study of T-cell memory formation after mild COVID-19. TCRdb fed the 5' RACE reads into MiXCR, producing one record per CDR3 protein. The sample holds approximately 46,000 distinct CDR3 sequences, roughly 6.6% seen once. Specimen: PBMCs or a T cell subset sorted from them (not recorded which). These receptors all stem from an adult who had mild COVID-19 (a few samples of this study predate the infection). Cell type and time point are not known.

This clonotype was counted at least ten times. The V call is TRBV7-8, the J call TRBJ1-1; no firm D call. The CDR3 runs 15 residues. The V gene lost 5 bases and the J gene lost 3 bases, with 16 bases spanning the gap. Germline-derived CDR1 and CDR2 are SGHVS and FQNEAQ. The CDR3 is CASSSVSQAYTEAFF. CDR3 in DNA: TGTGCCAGCAGCAGTGTAAGTCAGGCGTACACTGAAGCTTTCTTT.

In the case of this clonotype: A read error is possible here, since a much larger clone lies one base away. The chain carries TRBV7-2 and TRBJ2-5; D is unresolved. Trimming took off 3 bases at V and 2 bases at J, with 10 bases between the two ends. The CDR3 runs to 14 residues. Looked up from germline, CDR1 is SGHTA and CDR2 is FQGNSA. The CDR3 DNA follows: TGTGCCAGCAGCTTCTTCGGGCAACAAGAGACCCAGTACTTC. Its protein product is CASSFFGQQETQYF.

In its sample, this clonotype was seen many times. CDR3 sequence reads: CSAPGTGGLAYEQYF. The CDR3 DNA reads TGCAGTGCTCCCGGGACAGGGGGTTTAGCCTACGAGCAGTACTTC. The chain uses TRBV20-1 and TRBJ2-7; the match to TRBD1 covers 11 bases. The CDR3 runs 15 residues. The junction had 8 bases not matched to a gene; V was cut back by 5 bases and J by 2 bases. Germline CDR1 DFQATT, CDR2 SNEGSKA (reference sequence).

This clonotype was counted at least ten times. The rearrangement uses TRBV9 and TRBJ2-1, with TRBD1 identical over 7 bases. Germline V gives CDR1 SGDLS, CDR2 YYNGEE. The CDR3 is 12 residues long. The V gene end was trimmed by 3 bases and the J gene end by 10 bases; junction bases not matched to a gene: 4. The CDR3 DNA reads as TGTGCCAGCAGCGCGTCCAGGGGGGAGCAGTTCTTC. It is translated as CASSASRGEQFF.

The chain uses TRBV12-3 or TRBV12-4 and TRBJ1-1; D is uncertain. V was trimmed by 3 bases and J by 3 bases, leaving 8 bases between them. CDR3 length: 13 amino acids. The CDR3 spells CASSFSRDTEAFF. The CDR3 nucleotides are TGTGCCAGCAGTTTCTCTCGGGACACTGAAGCTTTCTTT.

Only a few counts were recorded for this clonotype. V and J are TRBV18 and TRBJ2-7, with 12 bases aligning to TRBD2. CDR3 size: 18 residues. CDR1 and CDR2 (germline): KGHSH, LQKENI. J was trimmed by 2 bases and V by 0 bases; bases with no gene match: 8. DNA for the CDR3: TGTGCCAGCTCACCACCGGGACTAGCGGGTACACGAACCTACGAGCAGTACTTC. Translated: CASSPPGLAGTRTYEQYF. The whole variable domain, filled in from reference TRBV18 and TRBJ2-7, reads NAGVMQNPRHLVRRRGQEARLRCSPMKGHSHVYWYRQLPEEGLKFMVYLQKENIIDESGMPKERFSAEFPKEGPSILRIQQVVRGDSAAYFCASSPPGLAGTRTYEQYFGPGTRLTVT.

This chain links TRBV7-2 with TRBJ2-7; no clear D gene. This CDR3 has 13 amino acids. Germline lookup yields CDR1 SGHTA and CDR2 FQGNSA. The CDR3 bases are TGTGCCAGCAGCTTACGAGTTCCCTACGGGCAGTACGTC. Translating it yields CASSLRVPYGQYV.

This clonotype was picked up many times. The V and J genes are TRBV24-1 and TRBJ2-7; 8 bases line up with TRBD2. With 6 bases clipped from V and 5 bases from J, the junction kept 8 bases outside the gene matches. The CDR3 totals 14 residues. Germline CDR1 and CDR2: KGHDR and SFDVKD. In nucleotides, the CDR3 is TGTGCCACCAGTCCCCGGGGGGGGCAGGACGAGCAGTACTTC. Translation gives CATSPRGGQDEQYF.

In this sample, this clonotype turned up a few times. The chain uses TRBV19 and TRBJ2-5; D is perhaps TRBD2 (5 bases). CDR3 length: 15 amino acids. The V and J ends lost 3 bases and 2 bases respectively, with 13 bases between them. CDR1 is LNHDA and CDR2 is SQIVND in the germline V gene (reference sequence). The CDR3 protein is CASSMGRGRQETQYF. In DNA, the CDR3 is TGTGCCAGTAGTATGGGTCGGGGAAGGCAAGAGACCCAGTACTTC.

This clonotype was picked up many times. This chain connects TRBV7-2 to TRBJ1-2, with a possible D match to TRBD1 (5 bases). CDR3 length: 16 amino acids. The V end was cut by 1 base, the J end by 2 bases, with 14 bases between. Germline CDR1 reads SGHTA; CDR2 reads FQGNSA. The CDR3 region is CASSLGLGTGNYGYTF. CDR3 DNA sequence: TGTGCCAGCAGCTTAGGTCTGGGGACGGGCAACTATGGCTACACCTTC.

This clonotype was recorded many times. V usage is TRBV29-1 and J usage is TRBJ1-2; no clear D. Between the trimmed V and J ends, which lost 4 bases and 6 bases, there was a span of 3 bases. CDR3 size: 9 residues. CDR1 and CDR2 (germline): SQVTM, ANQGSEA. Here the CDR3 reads CSVGDGYTF. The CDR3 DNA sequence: TGCAGCGTTGGGGATGGCTACACCTTC.

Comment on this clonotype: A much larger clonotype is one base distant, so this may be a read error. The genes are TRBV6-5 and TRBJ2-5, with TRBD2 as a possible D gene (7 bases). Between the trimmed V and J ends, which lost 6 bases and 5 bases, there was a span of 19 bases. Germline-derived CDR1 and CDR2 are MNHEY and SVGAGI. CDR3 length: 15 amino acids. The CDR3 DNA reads TGTGCCAGCAGCGGGACTATCGGGGGGCGTGAGACCCAGTACTTC. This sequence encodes CASSGTIGGRETQYF.

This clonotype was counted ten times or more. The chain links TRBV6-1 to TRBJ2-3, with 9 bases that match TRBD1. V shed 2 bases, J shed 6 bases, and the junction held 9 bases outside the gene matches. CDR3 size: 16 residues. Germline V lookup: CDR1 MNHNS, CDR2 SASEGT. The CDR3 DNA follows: TGTGCCAGCAGTGAATACGGGACAGGGAGTTCGGATACGCAGTATTTT. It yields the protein CASSEYGTGSSDTQYF.

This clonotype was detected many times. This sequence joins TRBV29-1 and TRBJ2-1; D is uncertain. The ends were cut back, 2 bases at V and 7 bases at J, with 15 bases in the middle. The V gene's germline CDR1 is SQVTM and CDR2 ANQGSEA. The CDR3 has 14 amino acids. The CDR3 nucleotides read TGCAGCGTTGAAAGGTACCAGGTGGGGAATGAGCAGTTCTTC. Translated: CSVERYQVGNEQFF.

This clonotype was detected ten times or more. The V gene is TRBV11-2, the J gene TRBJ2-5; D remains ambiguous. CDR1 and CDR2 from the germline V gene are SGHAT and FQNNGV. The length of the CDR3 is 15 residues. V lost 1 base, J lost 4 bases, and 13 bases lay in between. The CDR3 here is CASSLVTVLRETQYF. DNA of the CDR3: TGTGCCAGCAGCTTAGTTACTGTGCTGCGAGAGACCCAGTACTTC.

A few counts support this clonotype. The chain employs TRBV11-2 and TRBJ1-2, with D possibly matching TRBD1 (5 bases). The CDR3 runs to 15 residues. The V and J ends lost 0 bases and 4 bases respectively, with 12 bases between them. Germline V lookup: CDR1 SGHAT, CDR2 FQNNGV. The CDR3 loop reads CASSLDIGDLYGYTF. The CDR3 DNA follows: TGTGCCAGCAGCTTAGATATCGGGGACCTCTATGGCTACACCTTC.

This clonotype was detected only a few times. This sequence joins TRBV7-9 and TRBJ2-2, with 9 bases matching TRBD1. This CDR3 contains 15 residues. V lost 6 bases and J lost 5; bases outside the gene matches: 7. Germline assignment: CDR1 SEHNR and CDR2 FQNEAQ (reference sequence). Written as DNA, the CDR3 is TGTGCCAGCAGGTTCACAGGGGGCGCGACCGGGGAGCTGTTTTTT. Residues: CASRFTGGATGELFF.

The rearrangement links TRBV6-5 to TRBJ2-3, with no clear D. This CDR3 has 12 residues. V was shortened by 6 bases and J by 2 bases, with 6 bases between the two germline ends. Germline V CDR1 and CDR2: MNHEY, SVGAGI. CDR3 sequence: CASRANTDTQYF. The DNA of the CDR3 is TGTGCCAGCAGGGCGAACACAGATACGCAGTATTTT.

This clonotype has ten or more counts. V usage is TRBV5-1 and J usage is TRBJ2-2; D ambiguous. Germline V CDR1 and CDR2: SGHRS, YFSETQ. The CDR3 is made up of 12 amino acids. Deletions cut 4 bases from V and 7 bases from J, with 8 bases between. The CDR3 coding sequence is TGCGCCAGCAGCGTCGGTAGCGGGGAGCTGTTTTTT. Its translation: CASSVGSGELFF.

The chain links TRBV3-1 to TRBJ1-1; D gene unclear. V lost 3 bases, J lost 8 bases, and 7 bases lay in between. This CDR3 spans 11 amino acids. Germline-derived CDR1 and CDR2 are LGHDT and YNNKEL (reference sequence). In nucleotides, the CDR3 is TGTGCCAGCAGCCATACGGAGGAAGCTTTCTTT. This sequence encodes CASSHTEEAFF.

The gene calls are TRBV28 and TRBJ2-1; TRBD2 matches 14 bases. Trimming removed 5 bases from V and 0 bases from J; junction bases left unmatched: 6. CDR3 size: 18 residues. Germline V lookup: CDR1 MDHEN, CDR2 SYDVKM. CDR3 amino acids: CASSGTSGGFSSYNEQFF. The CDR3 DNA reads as TGTGCCAGCAGTGGGACTAGCGGGGGTTTCAGCTCCTACAATGAGCAGTTCTTC. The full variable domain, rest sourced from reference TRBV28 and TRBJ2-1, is DVKVTQSSRYLVKRTGEKVFLECVQDMDHENMFWYRQDPGLGLRLIYFSYDVKMKEKGDIPEGYSVSREKKERFSLILESASTNQTSMYLCASSGTSGGFSSYNEQFFGPGTRLTVL.

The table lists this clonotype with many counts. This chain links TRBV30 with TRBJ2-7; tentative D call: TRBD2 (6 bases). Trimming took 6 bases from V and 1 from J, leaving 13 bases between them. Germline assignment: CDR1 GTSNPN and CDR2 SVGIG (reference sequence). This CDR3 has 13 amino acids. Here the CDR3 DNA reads TGTGCCTGCCTGGGCGGGGCTTCCTACGAGCAGTACTTC. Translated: CACLGGASYEQYF.

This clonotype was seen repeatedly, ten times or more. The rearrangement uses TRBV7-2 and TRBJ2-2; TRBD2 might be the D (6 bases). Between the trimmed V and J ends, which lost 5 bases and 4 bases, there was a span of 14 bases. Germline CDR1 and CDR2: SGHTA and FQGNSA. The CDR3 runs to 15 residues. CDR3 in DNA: TGTGCCAGCAGCCTACGGGAGAGGGGCACCGGGGAGCTGTTTTTT. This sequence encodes CASSLRERGTGELFF.

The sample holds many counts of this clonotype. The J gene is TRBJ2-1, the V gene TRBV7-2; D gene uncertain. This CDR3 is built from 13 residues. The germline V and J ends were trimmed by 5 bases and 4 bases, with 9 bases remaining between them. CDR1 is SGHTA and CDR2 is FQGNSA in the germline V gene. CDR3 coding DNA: TGTGCCAGCAGCGCTTCCGGGTACAATGAGCAGTTCTTC. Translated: CASSASGYNEQFF.

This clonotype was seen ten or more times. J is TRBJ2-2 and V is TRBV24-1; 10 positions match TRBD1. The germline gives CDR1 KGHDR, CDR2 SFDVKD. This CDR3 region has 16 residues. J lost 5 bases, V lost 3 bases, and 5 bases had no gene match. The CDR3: CATSDTGTGVTGELFF. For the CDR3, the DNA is TGTGCCACCAGTGATACCGGGACAGGGGTAACCGGGGAGCTGTTTTTT.

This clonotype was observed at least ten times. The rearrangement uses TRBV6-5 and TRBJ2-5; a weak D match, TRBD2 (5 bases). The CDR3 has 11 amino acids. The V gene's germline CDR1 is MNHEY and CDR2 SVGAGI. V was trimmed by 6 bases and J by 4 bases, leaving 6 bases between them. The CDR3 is CASSLAETQYF. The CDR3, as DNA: TGTGCCAGCAGCCTAGCAGAGACCCAGTACTTC.

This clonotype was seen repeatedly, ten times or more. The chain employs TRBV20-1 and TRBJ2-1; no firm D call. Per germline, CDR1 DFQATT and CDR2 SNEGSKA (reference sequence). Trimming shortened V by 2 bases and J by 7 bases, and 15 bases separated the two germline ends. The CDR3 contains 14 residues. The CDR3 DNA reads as TGCAGTGCTAGATTGGTGAGGTCGGAAAATGAGCAGTTCTTC. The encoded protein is CSARLVRSENEQFF.

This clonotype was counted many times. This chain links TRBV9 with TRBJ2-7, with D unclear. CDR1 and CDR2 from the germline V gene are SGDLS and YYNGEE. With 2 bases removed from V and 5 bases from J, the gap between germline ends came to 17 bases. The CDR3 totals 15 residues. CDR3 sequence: CASSVTIEPSNEQYF. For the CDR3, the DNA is TGTGCCAGCAGCGTCACGATCGAGCCGTCGAACGAGCAGTACTTC.

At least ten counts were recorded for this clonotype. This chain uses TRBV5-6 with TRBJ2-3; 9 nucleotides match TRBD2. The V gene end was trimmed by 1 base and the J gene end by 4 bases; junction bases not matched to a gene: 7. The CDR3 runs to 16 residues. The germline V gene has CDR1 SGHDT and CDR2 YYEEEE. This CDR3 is CASSLYTAGGPDTQYF. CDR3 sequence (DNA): TGTGCCAGCAGCTTGTACACAGCGGGGGGACCAGATACGCAGTATTTT.

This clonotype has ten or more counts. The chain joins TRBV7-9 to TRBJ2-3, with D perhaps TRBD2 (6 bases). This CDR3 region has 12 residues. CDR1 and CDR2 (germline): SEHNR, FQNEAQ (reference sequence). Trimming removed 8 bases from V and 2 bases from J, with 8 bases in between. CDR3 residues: CASGGNTDTQYF. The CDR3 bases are TGTGCCAGCGGGGGGAACACAGATACGCAGTATTTT.

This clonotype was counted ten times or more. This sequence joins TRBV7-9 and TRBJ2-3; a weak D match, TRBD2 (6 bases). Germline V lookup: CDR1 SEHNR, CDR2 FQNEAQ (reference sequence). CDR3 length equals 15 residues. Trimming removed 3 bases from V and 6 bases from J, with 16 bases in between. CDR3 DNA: TGTGCCAGCAGCTTGGCCGGGGGAGTAATGGATACGCAGTATTTT. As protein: CASSLAGGVMDTQYF.

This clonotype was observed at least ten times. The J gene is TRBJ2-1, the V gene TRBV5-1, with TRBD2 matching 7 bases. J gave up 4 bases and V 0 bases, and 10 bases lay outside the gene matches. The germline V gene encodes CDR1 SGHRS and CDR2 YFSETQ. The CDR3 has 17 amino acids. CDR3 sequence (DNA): TGCGCCAGCAGCTTGGCGGGATCTAGCGGCTCTTACAATGAGCAGTTCTTC. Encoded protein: CASSLAGSSGSYNEQFF.